This TCR beta chain originates from a study of cytomegalovirus exposure and HLA in healthy donors (dated by TCRdb to about 2017). For context, the study as a whole: An earlier analysis of a few hundred of the donors reported about 300 Gb of sequence data and roughly 120 million unique TCR beta sequences obtained from about 180 million T cells. About 310 gigabases of sequencing data and some 85 million unique TCR sequences were included in an early release covering 500 to 750 HLA-typed donors. The genetic ancestry cluster associated with self-reported Caucasian donors included roughly 84% of the 398 genotyped donors. The aim of the study was to test whether cataloging public T cell receptors could identify signatures of past pathogen exposure. The study used immunosequencing to profile the T cell repertoires of under 700 subjects and linked those repertoires to cytomegalovirus serostatus. A separate validation cohort of about 110 different subjects was used in addition to the 666-subject first cohort. To predict cytomegalovirus infection status, the study combined high-throughput TCR immunosequencing, statistical association of individual TCRs with disease status, and machine learning. To study patterns of TCR occurrence, a later analysis re-analyzed previously published TCR beta repertoires from 666 donors and added high-resolution HLA genotyping. The later analysis used no new phenotypic data to find candidate immune exposures, relying instead on TCR beta sequences and their occurrence across donors. In an earlier analysis of about 590 of the donors, high-throughput TCR beta sequencing was used to judge whether each TCR beta V gene segment behaved as functional or pseudogenic. Donor age, sex, ethnicity and CMV serostatus were compiled alongside the repertoire data. A later genetic analysis used genome-wide SNP genotypes for about 55% of the 666 donors, treating that subset as a discovery cohort. Every repertoire in the discovery cohort had been generated on one and the same sequencing platform. HLA typing included class I and class II loci at four-digit resolution. The number of typed donors differed by locus: roughly 629-640 for A, B, C, DRB1 and DQB1; 500 to 550 for DQA1; approximately 600 for DPA1; and 400 to 480 for DPB1. Several DR-DQ haplotypes were treated as single units for association and clustering because of strong linkage in the cohort. Across around 400 genotyped donors of the cohort, an average of about 200,000 unique TCR beta nucleotide sequences per donor were sequenced, and approximately 17% of those sequences were non-productive. The study at large found these results: In a later genetic analysis, a missense DCLRE1C variant was associated with V-gene and J-gene trimming of TCR beta chains, and the association was replicated in an independent cohort. The 87-base-pair reads could not distinguish some IMGT-functional V segments, including TRBV6-2 and TRBV6-3, so those segments were excluded. The classifier was reported to diagnose cytomegalovirus status with high specificity and sensitivity in both the original and validation cohorts. Most TCR sequences were seen in very few donors, while some public TCRs were found in many individuals. Because some donors lacked HLA typing at each locus, the association tests relied only on the typed subset. Most CMV-associated TCR beta chains appeared to be HLA-restricted in a later analysis, and the HLA associations seemed to be driven largely by CMV exposure. Strong co-occurrence of HLA alleles, especially DR and DQ, made assigning TCR associations to individual alleles difficult. According to a later genetic analysis, donors in an Asian-associated ancestry cluster had fewer N-insertions in productive TCRs than the roughly 700-donor mean. The earlier analysis of nearly 600 of the donors excluded approximately 15 rarely observed V segments, including chromosome 9 orphons, because counts were too low. In this cohort, only TCR beta chains were sequenced, and detectable features were limited by the absence of alpha or paired-chain data. Three of the identified cytomegalovirus-associated TCR beta chains were confirmed in vitro to be specific for cytomegalovirus antigens. Specific HLA alleles were associated with about 17,000 TCR beta sequences at a false discovery rate of 0.05 in a later analysis. Broadly in line with IMGT annotations, most TCR beta V segments showed up in productive rearrangements about 90% or about 30% of the time in an earlier analysis of several hundred of the donors. A further reported finding was that TCR beta sequences accurately predicted the HLA-A and HLA-B alleles for most subjects in the first cohort. The study listed approximately 150 TCR beta chains as associated with cytomegalovirus. For the cohort, immune exposure information was limited to CMV serostatus. Compared with equally common non-associated chains, HLA-associated TCR beta chains in a later analysis were more clonally expanded and had lower generation probabilities. Correlated functional status among segregating V segments might be attributable to linkage disequilibrium, but an unknown experimental factor could not be ruled out. In a later analysis, several top co-occurrence clusters were reported to appear linked to parvovirus B19, influenza, CMV and Epstein-Barr virus. The authors suggested that the approach could potentially be extended to other disease states and immunological phenotypes. Sequencing depth was assumed to be roughly uniform across donors in the presence/absence analyses, though that assumption may not hold. According to a later analysis, TCR association rates differed among HLA loci, with DRB1 alleles showing the most associated TCRs and HLA-C alleles showing the fewest. A group of highly shared sequence variants was considered likely to be a technical artifact of the sequencing pipeline.

Library generation was performed with the immunoSEQ multiplex PCR assay. For the multiplex PCR, a mixture combining 60 forward primers for TCR Vbeta segments and 13 reverse primers for TCR Jbeta segments was used. The CDR3 region of rearranged TCR beta genes was amplified from genomic DNA with a multiplex PCR assay. On the Illumina HiSeq System, the amplified TCR beta libraries were sequenced as 87-base-pair reads. Under the source paper's analysis protocol: In a later analysis, roughly 80 million unique TCR beta chains were counted across the roughly 670 repertoires, and about 10 million of these chains were shared by at least two donors. Raw reads were error-corrected and collapsed into unique sequences with a nearest-neighbor algorithm that merged closely related sequences to remove PCR and sequencing errors. CDR3 sequences were aligned to IMGT reference sequences to assign V, D and J gene segments. Each retained sequence needed at least a six-nucleotide match to both a V gene segment and a J gene segment. Rearrangements were called productive when the CDR3 lacked stop codons and stayed in frame with V and J; all others were non-productive. Following IMGT convention, CDR3 was defined as the stretch from the second conserved V-encoded cysteine to the conserved J-encoded phenylalanine. The earlier analysis of 587 of the donors excluded sequences that lacked an unambiguous match to a single V gene segment. In an earlier analysis of about 590 of the donors, a V segment was called functional when productive rearrangements were above 56.7%, and segregating when the standard deviation between donors exceeded 5%. A statistical classification framework was developed to diagnose cytomegalovirus status using the catalog of TCR beta chain sequences. In a later analysis, TCR nucleotide sequences were compared against IMGT/GENE-DB human TR gene sequences so that V and J genes could be assigned. The TCRdist pipeline was used in a later analysis to assign CDR3 sequences and most-parsimonious VDJ recombination scenarios. In a later analysis, each TCR beta chain was defined by its CDR3 amino acid sequence together with its V-gene family, and reads without a unique V-gene family were excluded. In a later analysis, some 600 highly shared, low-generation-probability nucleotide sequences were removed to address suspected cross-contamination and a sequencing artifact. In a later analysis, a clonal expansion index was calculated for each public chain from normalized within-repertoire ranks of inferred template counts. In a later analysis, generation probabilities were computed using a VDJ recombination model fitted to out-of-frame rearrangements, and the results were checked against IGoR. Hypergeometric tests were used in a later analysis to score TCR-TCR, TCR-HLA and TCR-CMV co-occurrence, with a repertoire-size bias correction applied to the TCR pairs. False discovery rates were estimated in a later analysis by permuting HLA or CMV assignments 20 times. In a later analysis, co-occurring TCRs were grouped with DBSCAN, and TCRdist sequence similarity was added when clustering was performed within HLA-allele-positive subsets. Repertoires with fewer than 30,000 or more than 120,000 public chains were left out of co-occurrence clustering, as were about five repertoires with anomalous nucleotide sharing. TCRdb took over this immuneACCESS table, retaining in-frame rearrangements with V and J assigned. Such tables are incomplete; in checked studies, under half of the missing clones stem from an unresolved V gene, and the remainder is unexplained. That table supplies the V and J calls and clone size; D and trimming were determined from the DNA. Counted in this sample were some 190,000 clones; approximately 9.5% of them appeared once. 1% to 1.5% of the sample is held by the ten biggest clonotypes.

From cysteine to phenylalanine, the CDR3 is 13 amino acids long. Just the 39-base CDR3 DNA is kept, in frame starting at base 1. CDR1 and CDR2, per the germline V gene, are MNHEY and SVGAGI. Here V drops 7 bases and J drops 4 bases, and the junction holds 3 bases not matched to any gene. With regard to this clone: There is no known antigen for this receptor. No clone much larger than this one lies a single base away; base qualities are absent.

The cohort consisted of approximately 670 healthy bone marrow donors. All cohort members were sampled while nominally healthy, although unrecorded immune exposures were likely present. The donor tested CMV seropositive, placing the donor among the 250 to 350 seropositive members of the cohort. Each donor provided a peripheral blood sample, and peripheral blood mononuclear cells were used for TCR beta sequencing. The Qiagen DNeasy Blood Extraction Kit was used to extract genomic DNA from the blood cell samples. The sample was PBMCs. The chain is made from TRBV6-5 and TRBJ1-2, with 10 bases aligning to TRBD1. This receptor was identified in a woman aged 30 to 39 in good health and CMV-seropositive. The CDR3 protein is CASTRTGGYGYTF. The DNA sequence follows: TGTGCCAGCACCCGGACAGGGGGCTATGGCTACACCTTC.